This is a list of T cell receptor beta chains from one sample in a study of identical twins. TCRdb ran MiXCR on the 5' RACE reads and lists one entry per CDR3 protein. The sample comprises approximately 500,000 distinct CDR3 sequences, 20% to 25% of which are singletons, and 2.9% rests with the top ten. The same specimen was also included in a second study, on T cells expressing NK-cell markers.

The sample comprised CD4+ T cells sorted from blood. The receptor source for this set is a woman aged 18-35 years in good health. Each CDR3 is given with its conserved first and last residue. A D gene is named only where the DNA matches it firmly. Clone size is not always given. Where it is, it says once, few, many or a class for expanded clones.

few,.,TRBJ1-5,TRBV11-2,CASSLLLSNQPQHF,TGTGCCAGCAGCTTACTTTTGAGCAATCAGCCCCAGCATTTT
few,.,TRBJ2-1,TRBV2,CASSEPYNEQFF,TGTGCCAGCAGTGAGCCCTACAATGAGCAGTTCTTC
.,TRBD2,TRBJ2-5,TRBV11-2,CASSAAGGLKWTQYF,TGTGCCAGCAGCGCCGCGGGGGGGCTAAAGTGGACCCAGTACTTC
.,.,TRBJ1-5,TRBV5-1,CASSEGQLDQPQHF,TGCGCCAGCAGCGAAGGACAGCTAGATCAGCCCCAGCATTTT
.,TRBD1,TRBJ2-1,TRBV24-1,CATSGKTGGRNEQFF,TGTGCCACCAGTGGTAAAACAGGGGGTCGCAATGAGCAGTTCTTC
.,TRBD2,TRBJ2-7,TRBV27,CASTPLRSGRAIHEQYF,TGTGCCAGCACCCCGCTCCGTAGCGGGAGGGCCATCCACGAGCAGTACTTC
.,.,TRBJ2-3,TRBV10-3,CATNTGYTDTQYF,TGTGCCACCAATACAGGGTACACAGATACGCAGTATTTT
.,TRBD2,TRBJ2-3,TRBV3-1,CASSQSGGYTDTQYF,TGTGCCAGCAGCCAATCCGGGGGGTACACAGATACGCAGTATTTT
.,.,TRBJ2-1,TRBV3-1,CASSQSIGRTMVVF,TGTGCCAGCAGCCAGTCAATTGGCCGGACTATGGTAGTCTTC
.,TRBD2,TRBJ2-1,TRBV3-1,CASSQGLHLYNEQFF,TGTGCCAGCAGCCAGGGACTACATTTATACAATGAGCAGTTCTTC
.,TRBD2,TRBJ2-3,TRBV20-1,CSATNIAGTDTQYF,TGCAGTGCTACAAACATAGCGGGGACAGATACGCAGTATTTT
.,TRBD1,TRBJ1-2,TRBV4-3,CASSRDRQGLRGYTF,TGCGCCAGCAGCCGGGATCGACAGGGTCTAAGGGGCTACACCTTC
.,TRBD1,TRBJ1-2,TRBV10-3,CAISELGQGLSDYGYTF,TGTGCCATCAGTGAGCTCGGACAGGGGCTTTCAGACTATGGCTACACCTTC
.,.,TRBJ2-7,TRBV7-9,CASSLIPHEQYF,TGTGCCAGCAGCTTAATTCCCCACGAGCAGTACTTC
few,.,TRBJ2-1,TRBV15,CATSRDRGRDEQFF,TGTGCCACCAGCAGAGATCGGGGTCGGGATGAGCAGTTCTTC
.,TRBD1,TRBJ1-6,TRBV7-2,CASSPRDRGDGPLHF,TGTGCCAGCAGCCCTCGGGACAGGGGAGATGGGCCCCTCCACTTT